The 20 T cell receptor beta chains presented below share a single source sample, sequenced in a study of T-cell reconstitution after alpha-beta-depleted transplantation in children (TCRdb year 2016). The treatment or condition label of this sample denotes: allogeneic hematopoietic cell transplantation with graft depleted of TCRalphabeta T cells and CD19 B cells. To prepare the library, PCR was applied. Sequencing instrument: Illumina HiSeq 2500. Molecular barcoding was employed in the preparation of TCR libraries, with unique molecular identifiers being used to normalize TCRbeta repertoire quantification. The raw public data were reprocessed by TCRdb itself: fastp quality trimming at Q25, MiXCR clonotype calling, in-frame beta chains only. Rows are combined by CDR3 protein, so each entry shows the most common genes and DNA. For this sample the table gives 200,000 to 250,000 distinct CDR3 sequences, of which roughly 9.1% were detected only once. Roughly 35% of the sample goes to the ten largest clones.

Material: PBMCs, mostly from graft donor cells, obtained 360 days after TCRalphabeta/CD19-depleted stem cell transplant. The receptor source for this set is a male patient aged 2 to 9 who had a stem cell transplant for acute myeloid leukemia, so the T cells may come from the graft donor.

This clonotype has a handful of counts. V gene TRBV18 combines with J gene TRBJ2-7; perhaps D is TRBD1 or TRBD2 (5 bases each). V was trimmed by 1 base and J by 2 bases, leaving 12 bases between them. This CDR3 spans 15 amino acids. CDR1 KGHSH and CDR2 LQKENI come from the germline V gene. CDR3 residues: CASSPRGWDAYEQYF. The CDR3 DNA follows: TGTGCCAGCTCACCACGGGGGTGGGACGCCTACGAGCAGTACTTC.

The chain is built from TRBV10-3 and TRBJ2-7; D is undetermined. The CDR3 has 11 amino acids. Deletions cut 10 bases from V and 3 bases from J, with 10 bases between. Germline assignment: CDR1 ENHRY and CDR2 SYGVKD. The CDR3 reads CATKEGYEQYF. The CDR3 nucleotides read TGTGCCACGAAGGAAGGCTACGAGCAGTACTTC.

This clonotype occurred many times. This chain links TRBV20-1 with TRBJ2-7; 8 nucleotides agree with TRBD2. This CDR3 has 13 amino acids. Trimming took 6 bases from V and 0 from J; bases not matched to a gene: 4. Germline V gene lookup returns CDR1 DFQATT and CDR2 SNEGSKA (reference sequence). The CDR3 nucleotides are TGCAGTGCAGCGGGAGCGCTCTCCTACGAGCAGTACTTC. It translates to CSAAGALSYEQYF.

The V gene is TRBV5-1, the J gene TRBJ2-1, with TRBD1 identical over 7 bases. This CDR3 region has 14 residues. Looked up from germline, CDR1 is SGHRS and CDR2 is YFSETQ. The trim removed 5 bases at V and 0 bases at J, leaving 2 bases unmatched. CDR3 in DNA: TGCGCCAGCAGTGGACAGGACTCCTACAATGAGCAGTTCTTC. It specifies CASSGQDSYNEQFF. The full variable domain, rest sourced from reference TRBV5-1 and TRBJ2-1, is KAGVTQTPRYLIKTRGQQVTLSCSPISGHRSVSWYQQTPGQGLQFLFEYFSETQRNKGNFPGRFSGRQFSNSRSEMNVSTLELGDSALYLCASSGQDSYNEQFFGPGTRLTVL.

Concerning this clonotype itself: At one end the junction does not follow the germline gene, possibly because of a read error. This rearrangement joins TRBV7-2 to TRBJ1-1, with D tentatively TRBD1 (6 bases). Germline values: CDR1 SGHTA, CDR2 FQGNSA. The CDR3 consists of 14 residues. CDR3 protein: CASSLRTVNAEAFF. The CDR3 DNA follows: TGTGCCAGCAGCTTGCGGACAGTGAACGCTGAAGCTTTCTTT.

This clonotype was counted a few times. The chain employs TRBV5-4 and TRBJ2-2, with 9 bases that match TRBD2. This CDR3 has 16 amino acids. V was pared by 4 bases and J by 2 bases, with 6 bases of the junction left unmatched. In germline, CDR1 is SGHNT, CDR2 YYREEE (reference sequence). For the CDR3, the DNA is TGTGCCAGCAGCATAGTTAGCGGGGGAAACACCGGGGAGCTGTTTTTT. Translation gives CASSIVSGGNTGELFF.

This clonotype was picked up many times. This chain links TRBV28 with TRBJ2-1; tentatively, D is TRBD2 (6 bases). Germline CDR1 and CDR2: MDHEN and SYDVKM. The V end lost 8 bases, the J end lost 4 bases, and 9 bases lay between the germline ends. The length of the CDR3 is 12 residues. The CDR3 sequence: CASGGYYNEQFF. The CDR3 region has the DNA TGTGCCAGCGGAGGGTATTACAATGAGCAGTTCTTC.

This chain uses TRBV7-6 with TRBJ2-1; tentatively, D is TRBD2 (5 bases). The length of the CDR3 is 16 residues. Between the trimmed V and J ends, which lost 5 bases and 0 bases, there was a span of 14 bases. Germline V CDR1 and CDR2: SGHVS, FNYEAQ. CDR3 in amino acids: CASSQRGPPSYNEQFF. The CDR3 DNA reads as TGTGCCAGCAGCCAGCGAGGGCCTCCCTCCTACAATGAGCAGTTCTTC.

This clonotype was detected ten times or more. This rearrangement joins TRBV20-1 to TRBJ2-1; D gene ambiguous. CDR3 size: 12 residues. The germline gives CDR1 DFQATT, CDR2 SNEGSKA (reference sequence). V gave up 3 bases and J gave up 8 bases, with 11 bases separating them. Here the CDR3 reads CSARSRIHEQFF. As DNA, the CDR3 is TGCAGTGCTAGGTCCAGGATCCATGAGCAGTTCTTC.

This clonotype has a count of ten or more. The chain recombines TRBV29-1 with TRBJ1-1, with a possible D match to TRBD1 (5 bases). Germline CDR1 and CDR2: SQVTM and ANQGSEA. V lost 4 bases and J lost 2, with 11 bases in between. The CDR3 is 13 amino acids. The CDR3 is CSVGRQGNTEAFF. The CDR3 coding sequence is TGCAGCGTTGGGAGGCAGGGCAACACTGAAGCTTTCTTT.

This clonotype was seen a handful of times. The chain recombines TRBV6-2 or TRBV6-3 with TRBJ2-6; no firm D call. The germline V gene has CDR1 MNHEY and CDR2 SVGEGT. With 8 bases removed from V and 2 bases from J, the gap between germline ends came to 10 bases. The CDR3 has 14 residues. In nucleotides, the CDR3 is TGTGCCAGCTACAAGGGCGCTGGGGCCAACGTCCTGACTTTC. This gives the protein CASYKGAGANVLTF.

The chain uses TRBV29-1 and TRBJ2-1, with TRBD2 matching 15 bases. V shed 6 bases, J shed 9 bases, and the junction held 6 bases outside the gene matches. Germline V gene data show CDR1 as SQVTM and CDR2 as ANQGSEA. This CDR3 has 14 residues. CDR3 region: CSVALGLAGGEQFF. CDR3 sequence (DNA): TGCAGCGTAGCCCTGGGACTAGCGGGAGGTGAGCAGTTCTTC.

The sample holds a few counts of this clonotype. The V gene is TRBV24-1, the J gene TRBJ2-1; 12 bases match TRBD2. The V gene end was trimmed by 4 bases and the J gene end by 4 bases; junction bases not matched to a gene: 4. The length of the CDR3 is 16 residues. The V gene's germline CDR1 is KGHDR and CDR2 SFDVKD. CDR3 region: CATSDRTSGAYNEQFF. The CDR3 region has the DNA TGTGCCACCAGTGACAGGACTAGCGGGGCTTACAATGAGCAGTTCTTC.

This clonotype was found a few times. V gene TRBV5-1 combines with J gene TRBJ2-7; 7 bases are a match to TRBD1. CDR1 SGHRS and CDR2 YFSETQ come from the germline V gene. The CDR3 is 14 amino acids. V lost 4 bases and J lost 2; bases outside the gene matches: 6. This CDR3 reads CASSRGDSPYEQYF. DNA for the CDR3: TGCGCCAGCAGCCGAGGGGACAGTCCCTACGAGCAGTACTTC.

This clonotype was counted ten times or more. This chain joins TRBV5-1 and TRBJ1-1; 11 nucleotides match TRBD1. Germline V CDR1 and CDR2: SGHRS, YFSETQ. After removal of 2 bases from V and 0 bases from J, the junction contained 3 bases not matched to a gene. This CDR3 contains 16 residues. The CDR3 spells CASSLKGQGVNTEAFF. As DNA, the CDR3 is TGCGCCAGCAGCTTAAAGGGACAGGGGGTGAACACTGAAGCTTTCTTT.

This clonotype was counted at least ten times. This chain connects TRBV10-3 to TRBJ2-5; 10 nucleotides align to TRBD2. The CDR3 runs 14 residues. The trim removed 4 bases at V and 3 bases at J, leaving 2 bases unmatched. The germline CDR1 and CDR2 sequences are ENHRY and SYGVKD. The CDR3 here is CAISGTSGEETQYF. DNA of the CDR3: TGTGCCATCAGTGGGACTAGCGGAGAAGAGACCCAGTACTTC.

This clonotype was observed a few times. The J gene is TRBJ1-6, the V gene TRBV12-3 or TRBV12-4; a weak D match, TRBD1 (6 bases). V shed 3 bases and J shed 9 bases, with 21 bases lying between them. This CDR3 has 17 amino acids. The CDR3 region is CASSFGPGQGFFSPLHF. The CDR3 nucleotides read TGTGCCAGCAGTTTCGGCCCCGGGCAGGGGTTTTTTTCACCCCTCCACTTT.

The table lists this clonotype with a few counts. The chain combines TRBV20-1 with TRBJ1-1, with 8 bases matching TRBD1. Unmatched junction bases numbered 13, after V lost 3 bases and J lost 7 bases. From germline, CDR1 is DFQATT and CDR2 SNEGSKA (reference sequence). The CDR3 consists of 15 residues. CDR3 residues: CSARRIQGASGEAFF. Written as DNA, the CDR3 is TGCAGTGCTAGGCGCATCCAGGGGGCGAGCGGTGAAGCTTTCTTT.

This clonotype came up many times. The chain has TRBV20-1 and TRBJ2-5; no definite D call. CDR3 length: 11 amino acids. Trimming took 8 bases from V and 2 from J, leaving 9 bases between them. Germline CDR1 is DFQATT and CDR2 is SNEGSKA (reference sequence). The CDR3 DNA reads TGCAGTTGTAAGTGGCAAGAGACCCAGTACTTC. Protein sequence: CSCKWQETQYF.

This clonotype was seen a few times. The chain employs TRBV18 and TRBJ2-7; the D gene could be TRBD1 or TRBD2 (5 bases each). There are 14 residues in the CDR3. In germline, CDR1 is KGHSH, CDR2 LQKENI. V was cut by 3 bases and J by 3 bases, with 12 bases left in between. Here the CDR3 reads CASSPGDEHYEQYF. Here the CDR3 DNA reads TGTGCCAGCTCACCCGGGGACGAGCACTACGAGCAGTACTTC.